One and the same sample provided the 13 T cell receptor beta chains below, sequenced in a study of T cells after posttransplantation cyclophosphamide. The data were produced by immunoSEQ multiplex PCR, yet TCRdb's version contains in-frame clones alone and is incomplete. The profile covers 35,000 to 40,000 clones, none occurring a single time. What was sequenced was PBMCs. The receptors derive from a man in his fifties in good health, CMV-negative, and a related stem cell transplant donor.

This clone was counted ten times or more. The chain is built from TRBV7-2 and TRBJ1-1; D not resolved. This CDR3 is built from 13 residues. Germline V gene sequence: CDR1 SGHTA, CDR2 FQGNSA. V was cut by 1 base and J by 2 bases, with 5 bases left in between. DNA for the CDR3: TGTGCCAGCAGCTTAGGGCACAACACTGAAGCTTTCTTT. This codes for CASSLGHNTEAFF.

This clone was recorded at least ten times. The chain is built from TRBV9 and TRBJ2-1; 9 bases line up with TRBD1. This CDR3 is built from 16 residues. V shed 1 base, J shed 3 bases, and the junction held 5 bases outside the gene matches. Germline loops: CDR1 SGDLS, CDR2 YYNGEE. CDR3 residues: CASSVTGQGGYNEQFF. The CDR3 DNA is TGTGCCAGCAGCGTAACGGGACAGGGAGGCTACAATGAGCAGTTCTTC.

This clone was seen at least ten times. The V call is TRBV15, the J call TRBJ1-2; 8 bases match TRBD1. Germline V gene data show CDR1 as LNHNV and CDR2 as YYDKDF (reference sequence). V gave up 3 bases and J gave up 3 bases; unmatched junction bases: 0. The CDR3 spans 13 residues. The DNA of the CDR3 is TGTGCCACCAGCAGGACAGGGGACTATGGCTACACCTTC. The encoded protein is CATSRTGDYGYTF.

This clone was observed at least ten times. The rearrangement uses TRBV6-1 and TRBJ2-7; 11 bases are a match to TRBD1. The CDR3 has 15 amino acids. The germline CDR1 and CDR2 sequences are MNHNS and SASEGT. The J segment lost 3 bases and the V segment lost 6 bases, leaving 7 bases of the junction unmatched. The CDR3 region is CASRVSGQGVYEQYF. The CDR3 nucleotides are TGTGCCAGCAGAGTCTCGGGACAGGGGGTCTACGAGCAGTACTTC.

This clone was found many times. The genes are TRBV10-3 and TRBJ1-1; 8 nucleotides line up with TRBD1. There are 14 residues in the CDR3. CDR1 is ENHRY and CDR2 is SYGVKD in the germline V gene. V lost 6 bases and J lost 1; bases outside the gene matches: 4. The CDR3 protein is CAIREDRENTEAFF. CDR3 coding DNA: TGTGCCATCAGAGAGGACAGGGAGAACACTGAAGCTTTCTTT.

This clone was counted at least ten times. The genes are TRBV23-1 and TRBJ2-7; D unclear. TRBV23-1 is an ORF, and what it does is uncertain. Trimming stripped 2 bases from V and 2 bases from J, with 16 bases between. This CDR3 is 16 amino acids long. CDR3 nucleotide sequence: TGCGCCAGCAGTCAAATAGACTCAACTGGAGCCTACGAGCAGTACTTC. Translation: CASSQIDSTGAYEQYF.

This clone was seen at least ten times. The rearrangement joins TRBV5-4 to TRBJ2-5; a weak D match, TRBD2 (7 bases). This CDR3 spans 14 amino acids. V was cut by 0 bases and J by 4 bases, with 10 bases left in between. Germline V lookup: CDR1 SGHNT, CDR2 YYREEE (reference sequence). The CDR3 nucleotides are TGTGCCAGCAGCTTGGTAGGGGGGGGAGAGACCCAGTACTTC. It codes for CASSLVGGGETQYF. The whole variable domain, filled in from reference TRBV5-4 and TRBJ2-5, reads ETGVTQSPTHLIKTRGQQVTLRCSSQSGHNTVSWYQQALGQGPQFIFQYYREEENGRGNFPPRFSGLQFPNYSSELNVNALELDDSALYLCASSLVGGGETQYFGPGTRLLVL.

This clone has at least ten counts. The chain is built from TRBV5-4 and TRBJ2-1; D not resolved. The CDR3 loop spans 13 amino acids. Between the trimmed V and J ends, which lost 0 bases and 5 bases, there was a span of 6 bases. Germline V CDR1 and CDR2: SGHNT, YYREEE (reference sequence). The CDR3 reads CASSLVQNNEQFF. The CDR3 nucleotides read TGTGCCAGCAGCTTGGTACAGAACAATGAGCAGTTCTTC.

This clone was counted ten times or more. The rearrangement joins TRBV14 to TRBJ2-7, with 9 nucleotides matching TRBD1. The CDR3 is 16 residues long. V dropped 7 bases and J dropped 6; count of bases not matched to a gene: 16. Germline lookup yields CDR1 SGHDN and CDR2 FVKESK. The CDR3 is CASTPLGTGNRGEQYF. Here the CDR3 DNA reads TGTGCCAGCACTCCTCTCGGGACAGGGAATCGGGGCGAGCAGTACTTC. The variable domain in full, completed from reference TRBV14 and TRBJ2-7, reads EAGVTQFPSHSVIEKGQTVTLRCDPISGHDNLYWYRRVMGKEIKFLLHFVKESKQDESGMPNNRFLAERTGGTYSTLKVQPAELEDSGVYFCASTPLGTGNRGEQYFGPGTRLTVT.

A few counts support this clone. The rearrangement links TRBV6-7 to TRBJ2-5; TRBD2 matches at 10 bases. The DNA end is a closer match to TRBJ2-7, so the J assignment may be wrong. TRBV6-7 is an ORF; its function is uncertain. CDR3 length: 16 residues. CDR3: CASTRIAGGFSYEQYF. CDR3 nucleotides: TGTGCCAGCACTAGAATAGCGGGAGGTTTCTCCTACGAGCAGTACTTC.

The rearrangement joins TRBV30 to TRBJ1-1; tentative D call: TRBD1 (5 bases). The CDR3 length is 13 residues. The V gene's germline CDR1 is GTSNPN and CDR2 SVGIG (reference sequence). V dropped 3 bases and J dropped 1 base, with 9 bases sitting between them. CDR3 region: CAWRWGGNTEAFF. CDR3 coding DNA: TGTGCCTGGAGGTGGGGGGGGAACACTGAAGCTTTCTTT.

This clone has a count of ten or more. This chain uses TRBV7-9 with TRBJ1-1; 12 bases fit TRBD1. Germline values: CDR1 SEHNR, CDR2 FQNEAQ (reference sequence). CDR3 size: 17 residues. J lost 4 bases, V lost 5 bases, and 11 bases had no gene match. The DNA for the CDR3 is TGTGCCAGCAGCCCAAAGGGACAGGGGGCAGCTGGCACTGAAGCTTTCTTT. This encodes CASSPKGQGAAGTEAFF. The full variable domain, completed using reference TRBV7-9 and TRBJ1-1, is DTGVSQNPRHKITKRGQNVTFRCDPISEHNRLYWYRQTLGQGPEFLTYFQNEAQLEKSRLLSDRFSAERPKGSFSTLEIQRTEQGDSAMYLCASSPKGQGAAGTEAFFGQGTRLTVV.

CDR3 DNA: TGTGCCAGCAGTGAAATGGGCAGGGGAAGTAATTCACCCCTCCACTTT. Its translation: CASSEMGRGSNSPLHF. The genes are TRBV6-1 and TRBJ1-6, with a weak D call TRBD1 (6 bases). The CDR3 covers 16 residues. Trimming cost V 2 bases and J 6 bases, with 14 bases left between them. The germline gives CDR1 MNHNS, CDR2 SASEGT.